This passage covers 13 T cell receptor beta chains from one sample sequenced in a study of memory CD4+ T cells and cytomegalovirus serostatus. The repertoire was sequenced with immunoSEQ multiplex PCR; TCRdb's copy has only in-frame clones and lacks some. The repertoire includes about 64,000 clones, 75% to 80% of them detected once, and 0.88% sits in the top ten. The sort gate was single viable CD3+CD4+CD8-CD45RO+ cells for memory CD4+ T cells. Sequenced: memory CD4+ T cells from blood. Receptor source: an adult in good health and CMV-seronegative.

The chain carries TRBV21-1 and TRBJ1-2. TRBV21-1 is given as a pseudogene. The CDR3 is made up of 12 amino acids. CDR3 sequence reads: CASSKTYYGYTF. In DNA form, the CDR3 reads TGTGCCAGCAGCAAAACTTACTATGGCTACACCTTC.

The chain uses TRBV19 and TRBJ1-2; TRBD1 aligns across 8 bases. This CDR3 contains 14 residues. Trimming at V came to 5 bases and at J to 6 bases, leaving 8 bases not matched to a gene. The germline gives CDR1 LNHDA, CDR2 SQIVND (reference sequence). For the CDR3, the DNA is TGTGCCAGTAGTGGGATGACAGGGGTCGATGGCTACACCTTC. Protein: CASSGMTGVDGYTF.

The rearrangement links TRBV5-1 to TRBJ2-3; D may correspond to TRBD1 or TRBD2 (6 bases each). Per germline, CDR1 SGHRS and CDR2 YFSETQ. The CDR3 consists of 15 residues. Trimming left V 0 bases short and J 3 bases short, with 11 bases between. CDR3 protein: CASSLAGGETDTQYF. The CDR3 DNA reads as TGCGCCAGCAGCTTGGCCGGGGGCGAGACAGATACGCAGTATTTT.

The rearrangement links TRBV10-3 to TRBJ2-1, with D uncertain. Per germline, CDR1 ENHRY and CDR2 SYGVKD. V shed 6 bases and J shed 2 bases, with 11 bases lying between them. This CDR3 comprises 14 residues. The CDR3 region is CAIRADTAYNEQFF. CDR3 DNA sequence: TGTGCCATCAGGGCAGACACAGCCTACAATGAGCAGTTCTTC.

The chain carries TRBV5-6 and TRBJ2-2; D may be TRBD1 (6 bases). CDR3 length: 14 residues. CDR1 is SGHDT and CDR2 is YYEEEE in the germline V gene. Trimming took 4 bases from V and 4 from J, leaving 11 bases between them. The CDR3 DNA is TGTGCCAGCAGCGCGGACAGACCCACCGGGGAGCTGTTTTTT. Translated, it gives CASSADRPTGELFF.

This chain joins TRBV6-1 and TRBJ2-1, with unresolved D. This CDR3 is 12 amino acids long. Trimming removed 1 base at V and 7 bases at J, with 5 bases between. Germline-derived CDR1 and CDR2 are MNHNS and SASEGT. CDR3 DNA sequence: TGTGCCAGCAGTGAAGAACGGAATGAGCAGTTCTTC. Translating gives CASSEERNEQFF.

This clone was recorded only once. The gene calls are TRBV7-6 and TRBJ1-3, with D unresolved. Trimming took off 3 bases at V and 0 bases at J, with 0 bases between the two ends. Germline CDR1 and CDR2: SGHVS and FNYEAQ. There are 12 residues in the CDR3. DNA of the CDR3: TGTGCCAGCAGCTTCTCTGGAAACACCATATATTTT. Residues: CASSFSGNTIYF.

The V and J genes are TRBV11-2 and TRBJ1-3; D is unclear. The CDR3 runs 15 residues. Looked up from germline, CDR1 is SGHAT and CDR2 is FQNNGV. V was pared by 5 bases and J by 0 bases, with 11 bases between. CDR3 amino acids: CASSLHVSSGNTIYF. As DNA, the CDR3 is TGTGCCAGCAGCCTACACGTCTCCTCTGGAAACACCATATATTTT.

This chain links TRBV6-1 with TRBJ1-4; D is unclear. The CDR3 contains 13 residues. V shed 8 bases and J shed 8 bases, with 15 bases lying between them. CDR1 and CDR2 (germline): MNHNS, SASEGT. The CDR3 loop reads CASAPPSPEKLFF. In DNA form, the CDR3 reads TGTGCCAGCGCTCCACCGAGTCCCGAAAAACTGTTTTTT.

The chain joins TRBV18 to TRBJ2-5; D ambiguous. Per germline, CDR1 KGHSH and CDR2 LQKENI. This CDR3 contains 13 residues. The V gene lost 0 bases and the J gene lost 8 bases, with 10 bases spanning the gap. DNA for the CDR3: TGTGCCAGCTCACCACCGGGTAGTGAAACCCAGTACTTC. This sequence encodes CASSPPGSETQYF.

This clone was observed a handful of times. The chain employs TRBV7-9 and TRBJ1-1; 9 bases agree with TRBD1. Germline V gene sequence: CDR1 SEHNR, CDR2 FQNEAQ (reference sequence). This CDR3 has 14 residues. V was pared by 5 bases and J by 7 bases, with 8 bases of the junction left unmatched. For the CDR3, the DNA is TGTGCCAGCAGCATCGGGACAGGGTTTGTTGAAGCTTTCTTT. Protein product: CASSIGTGFVEAFF. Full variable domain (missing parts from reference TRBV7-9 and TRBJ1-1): DTGVSQNPRHKITKRGQNVTFRCDPISEHNRLYWYRQTLGQGPEFLTYFQNEAQLEKSRLLSDRFSAERPKGSFSTLEIQRTEQGDSAMYLCASSIGTGFVEAFFGQGTRLTVV.

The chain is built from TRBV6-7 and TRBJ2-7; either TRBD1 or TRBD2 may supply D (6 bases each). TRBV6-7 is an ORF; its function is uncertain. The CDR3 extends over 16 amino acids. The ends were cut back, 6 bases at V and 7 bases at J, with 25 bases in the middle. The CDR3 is CASRGCNWGARNEQYF. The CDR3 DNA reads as TGTGCCAGCAGGGGGTGTAATTGGGGGGCCCGGAATGAGCAGTACTTC.

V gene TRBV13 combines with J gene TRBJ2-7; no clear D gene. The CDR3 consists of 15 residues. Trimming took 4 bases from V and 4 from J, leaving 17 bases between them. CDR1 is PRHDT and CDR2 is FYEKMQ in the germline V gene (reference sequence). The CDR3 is CASSSSSVSEYEQYF. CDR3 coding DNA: TGTGCCAGCAGCTCCTCCTCGGTATCCGAATACGAGCAGTACTTC.